This TCR gamma chain was retrieved from a study of gamma-delta chains in newborns, infants, children. In the study overall: Innate gammadelta T cells reportedly expand polyclonally right after birth, driven by microbial exposure, per the title.

TCRdb reanalysed the reads with CATT. The table lists about 500 gamma-chain clones, roughly 50% of them singletons. Germline V gives CDR1 GITISATS, CDR2 ISYDGTV (reference sequence). This CDR3 spans 17 amino acids. Trimming removed 2 bases from V and 4 bases from J; junction bases left unmatched: 5. As for this clone: Other nucleotide sequences in the sample specify the same CDR3.

This clonotype originated in a child who was a newborn, infant or young child, either healthy, febrile or measles-vaccinated (not recorded which). The chain has TRGV9 and TRGJP. TCRdb is silent on the J gene; assignment here came from matching the DNA to germline. Sequencing input: blood. The CDR3 DNA reads as TGTGCCTTGTGGGAGGCGTCCCAAGAGTTGGGCAAAAAAATCAAGGTATTT. Encoded protein: CALWEASQELGKKIKVF.